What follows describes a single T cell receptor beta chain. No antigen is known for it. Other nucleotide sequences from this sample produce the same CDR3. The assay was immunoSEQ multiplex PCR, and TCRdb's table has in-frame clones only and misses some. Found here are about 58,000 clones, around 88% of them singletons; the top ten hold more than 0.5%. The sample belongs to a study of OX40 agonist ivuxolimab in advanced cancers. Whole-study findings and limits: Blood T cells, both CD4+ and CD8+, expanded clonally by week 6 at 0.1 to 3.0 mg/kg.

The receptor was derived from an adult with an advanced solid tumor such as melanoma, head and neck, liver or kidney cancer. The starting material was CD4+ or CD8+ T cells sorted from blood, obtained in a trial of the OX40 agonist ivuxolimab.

In nucleotides, the CDR3 is TGTGCCAGTAGTATAGGGCCCTACAATGAGCAGTTCTTC. Translated, it gives CASSIGPYNEQFF. V gene TRBV19 combines with J gene TRBJ2-1; D gene ambiguous. The CDR3 contains 13 residues. Germline values: CDR1 LNHDA, CDR2 SQIVND (reference sequence). V lost 1 base, J lost 2 bases, and 3 bases lay in between.